These T cell receptor beta chains were read from a single sample in a study of beta chain features in type 1 diabetes. Sequencing was performed with immunoSEQ multiplex PCR; in TCRdb, only in-frame clones are kept and a portion is missing. The table lists about 160,000 clones, about 8.5% of them singletons. Sequenced: central memory CD4+ T cells from blood. The receptor set was obtained from a man younger than 35 in good health. Each CDR3 is given with its conserved first and last residue. The order of the fields is clone size, V gene, J gene, D gene, CDR3 length, CDR3 protein, CDR3 DNA. The D gene is left open where the match is weak. Some rows have no size entry. The others give once, few or many, or a class for an expanded clone.

>NA|TRBV11-2|TRBJ1-1|TRBD1|14
CASSSGTANTEAFF
TGTGCCAGCAGCTCCGGGACAGCGAACACTGAAGCTTTCTTT
>NA|TRBV19|TRBJ2-7|TRBD2|16
CASSIGGTSGNYEQYF
TGTGCCAGTAGTATTGGAGGGACTAGCGGGAACTACGAGCAGTACTTC
>many|TRBV7-2|TRBJ2-7|NA|14
CASSEGVLNYEQYF
TGTGCCAGCAGCGAGGGGGTGCTGAACTACGAGCAGTACTTC
>few|TRBV18|TRBJ1-2|NA|14
CASSPGPLNYGYTF
TGTGCCAGCTCACCGGGCCCCTTAAACTATGGCTACACCTTC
>few|TRBV7-2|TRBJ1-2|TRBD1|14
CASSSGQGTIGYTF
TGTGCCAGCAGCTCGGGACAGGGGACGATTGGCTACACCTTC
>many|TRBV29-1|TRBJ2-1|NA|14
CSVARQSSYNEQFF
TGCAGCGTTGCACGACAGAGCTCCTACAATGAGCAGTTCTTC
>few|TRBV6-5|TRBJ2-7|TRBD1|14
CASSYRQGVSEQYF
TGTGCCAGCAGTTACCGTCAGGGGGTCAGCGAGCAGTACTTC
>few|TRBV7-2|TRBJ2-3|TRBD1|16
CASSAGQGRSTDTQYF
TGTGCCAGCAGCGCGGGACAGGGTAGGAGCACAGATACGCAGTATTTT
>NA|TRBV9|TRBJ2-2|TRBD1|18
CASSSNPPGQGAYGELFF
TGTGCCAGCAGCTCCAATCCTCCGGGACAGGGGGCTTATGGGGAGCTGTTTTTT
>many|TRBV30|TRBJ2-4|NA|14
CAWSMGQSKNIQYF
TGTGCCTGGAGTATGGGGCAGTCCAAAAACATTCAGTACTTC
>NA|TRBV28|TRBJ1-6|NA|15
CASSFRGDDNSPLHF
TGTGCCAGCAGTTTCAGAGGAGACGACAATTCACCCCTCCACTTT
>NA|TRBV7-3|TRBJ1-3|NA|15
CASSTAGGSGNTIYF
TGTGCCAGCAGCACGGCCGGGGGCTCTGGAAACACCATATATTTT
>few|TRBV2|TRBJ1-2|NA|14
CASTVRTGHYGYTF
TGTGCCAGCACGGTTCGAACAGGGCACTATGGCTACACCTTC
>NA|TRBV9|TRBJ2-5|TRBD2|16
CASSVGGLAGVETQYF
TGTGCCAGCAGCGTAGGGGGACTAGCGGGAGTGGAGACCCAGTACTTC
>many|TRBV6-6|TRBJ2-7|TRBD1|15
CASSYLPGGIYEQYF
TGTGCCAGCAGTTACTTGCCAGGGGGAATCTACGAGCAGTACTTC
>NA|TRBV5-4|TRBJ1-1|NA|14
CASSLYRPGGEAFF
TGTGCCAGCAGCTTGTACCGCCCGGGAGGTGAAGCTTTCTTT
>few|TRBV5-6|TRBJ1-5|NA|13
CASSRSRVQPQHF
TGTGCCAGCAGCCGGTCCAGGGTTCAGCCCCAGCATTTT
>many|TRBV29-1|TRBJ1-2|NA|11
CSVVVVSGYTF
TGCAGCGTTGTTGTAGTCTCTGGCTACACCTTC
>few|TRBV25-1|TRBJ2-1|NA|14
CASSEYKGIYEQFF
TGTGCCAGCAGTGAATATAAGGGGATCTATGAGCAGTTCTTC
>few|TRBV30|TRBJ1-6|TRBD1|15
CAWSVLDRENSPLHF
TGTGCCTGGAGTGTCTTGGACAGGGAAAATTCACCCCTCCACTTT
>NA|TRBV6-1|TRBJ1-1|NA|13
CASSADRNTEAFF
TGTGCCAGCAGTGCGGACAGGAACACTGAAGCTTTCTTT
>few|TRBV29-1|TRBJ1-1|NA|13
CSVSGVRGTEAFF
TGCAGCGTATCAGGCGTCCGGGGCACTGAAGCTTTCTTT
>few|TRBV7-2|TRBJ1-2|NA|15
CASSLDPQELMSYTF
TGTGCCAGCAGCTTAGACCCACAGGAGTTAATGAGCTACACCTTC
>few|TRBV5-1|TRBJ2-3|TRBD2|16
CASSPGGGIIGDTQYF
TGCGCCAGCAGCCCCGGGGGGGGCATTATTGGAGATACGCAGTATTTT
>few|TRBV7-9|TRBJ2-3|NA|13
CASNWRDTDTQYF
TGTGCCAGCAATTGGCGGGACACAGATACGCAGTATTTT
>few|TRBV28|TRBJ1-1|TRBD1|16
CASRDRGEVSRTEAFF
TGTGCCAGCAGAGACAGGGGGGAGGTTAGTCGCACTGAAGCTTTCTTT
>NA|TRBV6-1|TRBJ1-6|NA|14
CASSEGHGNSPLHF
TGTGCCAGCAGTGAGGGACACGGTAATTCACCCCTCCACTTT
>NA|TRBV7-3|TRBJ2-1|TRBD2|15
CASSLIAGARNEQFF
TGTGCCAGCAGCTTGATTGCGGGAGCGCGGAATGAGCAGTTCTTC
>few|TRBV27|TRBJ2-6|TRBD1|19
CASSLRKGQGAFGANVLTF
TGTGCCAGCAGTTTAAGAAAGGGACAGGGGGCGTTCGGGGCCAACGTCCTGACTTTC
>few|TRBV6-1|TRBJ2-5|NA|14
CASSVGLRGETQYF
TGTGCCAGCAGTGTAGGGCTGAGGGGGGAGACCCAGTACTTC
>NA|TRBV7-2|TRBJ1-2|NA|14
CASSSARDSYGYTF
TGTGCCAGCAGCTCCGCCCGGGACTCCTATGGCTACACCTTC
>NA|TRBV9|TRBJ2-6|NA|15
CASSPDFSGANVLTF
TGTGCCAGCAGCCCCGACTTCTCTGGGGCCAACGTCCTGACTTTC
>NA|TRBV18|TRBJ1-1|NA|14
CASSPAGALGEAFF
TGTGCCAGCTCACCAGCAGGGGCGTTAGGTGAAGCTTTCTTT
>NA|TRBV30|TRBJ1-2|NA|8
CAYSGYTF
TGTGCCTATTCGGGATACACCTTC
>NA|TRBV28|TRBJ2-6|TRBD1|17
CASIPTGVGGGANVLTF
TGTGCCAGCATTCCAACAGGGGTTGGCGGTGGGGCCAACGTCCTGACTTTC
>NA|TRBV5-4|TRBJ1-2|NA|15
CASSPKTSLNYGYTF
TGTGCCAGCAGCCCCAAGACAAGCCTAAACTATGGCTACACCTTC
>few|TRBV30|TRBJ1-2|TRBD1|14
CAWSRDSGGSGYTF
TGTGCCTGGAGCCGGGACAGCGGGGGGTCTGGCTACACCTTC
>few|TRBV6-1|TRBJ2-7|NA|15
CASSEREHRDYEQYF
TGTGCCAGCAGTGAAAGAGAACACAGGGACTACGAGCAGTACTTC
>few|TRBV6-1|TRBJ2-1|NA|15
CASSGGLQGYNEQFF
TGTGCCAGCAGTGGAGGGCTACAAGGGTACAATGAGCAGTTCTTC
>few|TRBV28|TRBJ2-1|NA|18
CASSFSFSGPSVYNEQFF
TGTGCCAGCAGTTTTTCTTTTTCGGGTCCGAGTGTCTACAATGAGCAGTTCTTC
>few|TRBV7-7|TRBJ2-5|NA|13
CASSLARQETQYF
TGTGCTAGCAGCTTAGCTCGTCAAGAGACCCAGTACTTC